The 19 T cell receptor beta chains below come from one sample, sequenced in a study of graft-versus-host responses after intestinal transplantation. Assay: immunoSEQ multiplex PCR; the TCRdb copy retains only in-frame clones and omits some. Of approximately 68,000 clones detected, around 90% appear once; the ten largest clones hold less than 4.5%. These receptors are not linked to any known antigen. This sample comprised unstimulated CD8+ T cells sorted from spleen or lymph node cells, obtained before transplant. The receptors here all came from a human donor who was the organ donor for an intestinal transplant.

This chain connects TRBV28 to TRBJ1-1, with D unresolved. The CDR3 covers 12 residues. Trimming pared 2 bases from V and 5 bases from J, leaving 6 bases between. CDR1 and CDR2 (germline): MDHEN, SYDVKM. CDR3 nucleotide sequence: TGTGCCAGCAGTTTAAGAGGGACTGAAGCTTTCTTT. Translation gives CASSLRGTEAFF.

CDR3 protein: CASSPRDRVIETQYF. The CDR3 DNA reads as TGTGCCAGCAGCCCCCGGGACAGGGTTATAGAGACCCAGTACTTC. The V and J genes are TRBV7-9 and TRBJ2-5; TRBD1 agrees at 9 bases. CDR3 length equals 15 residues. V shed 5 bases and J 4 bases; nucleotides not matched to a gene: 8. CDR1 is SEHNR, CDR2 FQNEAQ, per germline (reference sequence).

This clone showed up just a few times. CDR3 in amino acids: CAISGYLGQGNQYV. The CDR3, as DNA: TGTGCCATCAGTGGGTACCTGGGACAGGGTAATCAGTACGTC. The V call is TRBV10-3, the J call TRBJ2-7; 9 bases are a match to TRBD1. This CDR3 is 14 amino acids long. In germline, CDR1 is ENHRY, CDR2 SYGVKD. Trimming removed 4 bases from V and 10 bases from J; junction bases left unmatched: 11.

The chain recombines TRBV28 with TRBJ1-1; 8 bases fit TRBD1. The CDR3 has 14 amino acids. Germline lookup yields CDR1 MDHEN and CDR2 SYDVKM. V lost 2 bases to trimming and J lost 2 bases; unmatched junction nucleotides: 1. CDR3 loop: CASSLQGANTEAFF. Written as DNA, the CDR3 is TGTGCCAGCAGTTTACAGGGGGCCAACACTGAAGCTTTCTTT.

The CDR3 region has the DNA TGTGCCAGCAGTTTAAATGCAGGATCTGGGGCCAACGTCCTGACTTTC. Translated: CASSLNAGSGANVLTF. The chain links TRBV28 to TRBJ2-6; D is ambiguous. CDR3 length: 16 residues. Per the germline V gene, CDR1 is MDHEN and CDR2 is SYDVKM. Between the trimmed V and J ends, which lost 2 bases and 1 base, there was a span of 9 bases.

J is TRBJ1-1 and V is TRBV5-6; no reliable D call. The CDR3 covers 12 residues. Germline lookup yields CDR1 SGHDT and CDR2 YYEEEE. The V end lost 4 bases, the J end lost 7 bases, and 11 bases lay between the germline ends. The DNA for the CDR3 is TGTGCCAGCAGCCTCATGGGGAGTGAAGCTTTCTTT. Translation: CASSLMGSEAFF.

The J gene is TRBJ2-3, the V gene TRBV6-4; a weak D match, TRBD2 (5 bases). Trimming shortened V by 4 bases and J by 0 bases, and 5 bases separated the two germline ends. The length of the CDR3 is 13 residues. Germline CDR1 is MRHNA and CDR2 is SNTAGT. This chain's CDR3 is CASSAGSTDTQYF. CDR3 coding DNA: TGTGCCAGCAGTGCGGGAAGCACAGATACGCAGTATTTT.

The CDR3 DNA is TGTGCCAAAGAATGGGGGCGCGGGACCGGGGAGCTGTTTTTT. Encoded protein: CAKEWGRGTGELFF. The chain joins TRBV7-2 to TRBJ2-2; D perhaps matches TRBD1 (6 bases). Germline V CDR1 and CDR2: SGHTA, FQGNSA. The CDR3 spans 14 residues. The V end was cut by 10 bases, the J end by 5 bases, with 17 bases between.

The V call is TRBV14, the J call TRBJ2-1, with 12 nucleotides matching TRBD1. The CDR3 has 15 residues. The germline V gene has CDR1 SGHDN and CDR2 FVKESK. J lost 12 bases, V lost 0 bases, and 6 bases had no gene match. This CDR3 is CASSQEGQGAVGQFF. DNA of the CDR3: TGTGCCAGCAGCCAAGAGGGACAGGGGGCTGTGGGGCAGTTCTTC.

V usage is TRBV10-3 and J usage is TRBJ2-1; 9 bases line up with TRBD1. This CDR3 comprises 15 residues. After removal of 2 bases from V and 2 bases from J, the junction contained 1 base not matched to a gene. In germline, CDR1 is ENHRY, CDR2 SYGVKD. The CDR3 sequence is CAISETGGAYNEQFF. DNA of the CDR3: TGTGCCATCAGTGAGACAGGGGGCGCCTACAATGAGCAGTTCTTC.

The V call is TRBV4-1, the J call TRBJ1-5, with a possible D match to TRBD1 (5 bases). The CDR3 consists of 16 residues. Germline CDR1 and CDR2: MGHRA and YSYEKL. Trimming stripped 1 base from V and 1 base from J, with 11 bases between. CDR3 region: CASSQVTGGSNQPQHF. The CDR3 DNA is TGCGCCAGCAGCCAAGTCACGGGGGGAAGCAATCAGCCCCAGCATTTT.

The genes are TRBV4-3 and TRBJ1-4; no reliable D call. Germline V gives CDR1 LGHNA, CDR2 YSLEER. The CDR3 runs 13 residues. Trimming removed 4 bases at V and 6 bases at J, with 9 bases between. The CDR3 DNA is TGCGCCAGCAGCCGATTCGAGTATGAAAAACTGTTTTTT. This codes for CASSRFEYEKLFF.

J is TRBJ1-4 and V is TRBV25-1; tentative D call: TRBD1 (5 bases). V lost 7 bases, J lost 10 bases, and 19 bases lay in between. In germline, CDR1 is MGHDK, CDR2 SYGVNS. This CDR3 is 14 amino acids long. The CDR3 region is CASNGIQASGKLFF. CDR3 sequence (DNA): TGTGCCAGCAACGGTATACAGGCATCCGGAAAACTGTTTTTT.

The chain has TRBV7-9 and TRBJ2-1; the match to TRBD2 covers 10 bases. Germline V gives CDR1 SEHNR, CDR2 FQNEAQ (reference sequence). The V gene end was trimmed by 4 bases and the J gene end by 13 bases; junction bases not matched to a gene: 7. The CDR3 has 13 amino acids. Written as DNA, the CDR3 is TGTGCCAGCAGCTCATTAGCGGGGGGCCCCCAGTTCTTC. This encodes CASSSLAGGPQFF. The full variable domain, with the rest looked up from reference TRBV7-9 and TRBJ2-1, is DTGVSQNPRHKITKRGQNVTFRCDPISEHNRLYWYRQTLGQGPEFLTYFQNEAQLEKSRLLSDRFSAERPKGSFSTLEIQRTEQGDSAMYLCASSSLAGGPQFFGPGTRLTVL.

The genes are TRBV18 and TRBJ2-3; weak D call: TRBD2 (7 bases). V was cut by 6 bases and J by 6 bases, with 22 bases left in between. CDR3 length equals 16 residues. The germline V gene encodes CDR1 KGHSH and CDR2 LQKENI. The CDR3: CASSSSGGPLPDTQYF. CDR3 DNA sequence: TGTGCCAGCTCGTCCTCGGGGGGCCCTTTACCGGATACGCAGTATTTT.

This chain uses TRBV7-3 with TRBJ1-1; TRBD1 is a possible D gene (6 bases). The CDR3 extends over 14 amino acids. CDR1 is SGHTA and CDR2 is FQGTGA in the germline V gene. The ends were cut back, 7 bases at V and 4 bases at J, with 16 bases in the middle. CDR3 sequence: CASTQGGGATEAFF. Written as DNA, the CDR3 is TGTGCCAGCACCCAAGGAGGGGGGGCCACTGAAGCTTTCTTT.

V is TRBV7-6 and J is TRBJ1-1; 8 nucleotides line up with TRBD1. The J segment lost 7 bases and the V segment lost 5 bases, leaving 12 bases of the junction unmatched. Germline V gives CDR1 SGHVS, CDR2 FNYEAQ. This CDR3 region has 15 residues. CDR3 in amino acids: CASSLGQGRRLEAFF. Here the CDR3 DNA reads TGTGCCAGCAGCCTAGGACAGGGCCGAAGGCTTGAAGCTTTCTTT.

This chain connects TRBV5-5 to TRBJ2-3; the match to TRBD1 covers 10 bases. The V and J ends lost 4 bases and 1 base, in that order; junction bases with no gene match: 6. The CDR3 covers 16 residues. Germline V CDR1 and CDR2: SGHKS, YYEKEE (reference sequence). CDR3 residues: CASSPVGTGGTDTQYF. The CDR3 nucleotides are TGTGCCAGCAGCCCGGTGGGGACAGGGGGCACAGATACGCAGTATTTT.

Here the CDR3 reads CASSDWNSIYEQYV. In nucleotides, the CDR3 is TGTGCCAGCAGTGATTGGAACAGTATCTACGAGCAGTACGTC. The V gene is TRBV6-5, the J gene TRBJ2-7; D call uncertain. This CDR3 contains 14 residues. Trimming removed 5 bases at V and 3 bases at J, with 14 bases between. From germline, CDR1 is MNHEY and CDR2 SVGAGI.